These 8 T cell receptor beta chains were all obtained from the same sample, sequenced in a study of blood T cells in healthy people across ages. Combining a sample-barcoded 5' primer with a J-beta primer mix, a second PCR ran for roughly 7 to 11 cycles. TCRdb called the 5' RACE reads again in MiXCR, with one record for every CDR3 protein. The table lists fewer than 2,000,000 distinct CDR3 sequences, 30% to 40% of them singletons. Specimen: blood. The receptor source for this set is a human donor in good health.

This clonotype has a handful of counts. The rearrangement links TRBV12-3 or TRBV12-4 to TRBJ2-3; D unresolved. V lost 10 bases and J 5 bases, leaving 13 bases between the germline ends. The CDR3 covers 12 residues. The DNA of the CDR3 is TGTGCCACCGCCCTGGGGAAAGATACGCAGTATTTT. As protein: CATALGKDTQYF.

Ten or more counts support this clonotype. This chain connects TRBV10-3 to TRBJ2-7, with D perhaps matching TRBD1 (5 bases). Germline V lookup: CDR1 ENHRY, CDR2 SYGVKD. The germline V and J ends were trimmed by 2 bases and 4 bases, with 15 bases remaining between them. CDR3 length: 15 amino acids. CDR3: CAISEGAAARYEQYF. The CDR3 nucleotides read TGTGCCATCAGTGAGGGGGCAGCCGCACGTTACGAGCAGTACTTC.

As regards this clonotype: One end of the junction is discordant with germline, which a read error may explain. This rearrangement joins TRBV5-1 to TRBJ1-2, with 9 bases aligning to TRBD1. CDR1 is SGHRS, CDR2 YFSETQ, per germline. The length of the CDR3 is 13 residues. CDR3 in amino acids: CAGSEGQGYGYTF. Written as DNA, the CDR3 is TGCGCCGGCAGCGAGGGACAGGGCTATGGCTACACCTTC.

DNA for the CDR3: TGTGCCAGCAGTTACTCGGGGGGGCAGTACTTC. Residues: CASSYSGGQYF. V gene TRBV6-5 combines with J gene TRBJ2-5; 7 bases are a match to TRBD2. This CDR3 is 11 amino acids long. V gave up 0 bases and J gave up 11 bases; unmatched junction bases: 0. In germline, CDR1 is MNHEY, CDR2 SVGAGI.

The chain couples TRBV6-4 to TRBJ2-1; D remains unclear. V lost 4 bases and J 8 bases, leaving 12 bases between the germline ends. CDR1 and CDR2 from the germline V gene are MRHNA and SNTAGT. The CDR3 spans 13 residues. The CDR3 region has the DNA TGTGCCAGCAGTGTGGAAATTCGAGATGAGCAGTTCTTC. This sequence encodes CASSVEIRDEQFF.

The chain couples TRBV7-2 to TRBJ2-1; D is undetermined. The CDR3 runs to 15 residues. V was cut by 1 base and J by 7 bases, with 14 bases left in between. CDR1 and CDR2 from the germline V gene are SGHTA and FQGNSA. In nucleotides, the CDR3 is TGTGCCAGCAGCTTAGGTCCTTTGCAGACAAATGAGCAGTTCTTC. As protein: CASSLGPLQTNEQFF. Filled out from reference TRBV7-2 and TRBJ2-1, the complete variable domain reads GAGVSQSPSNKVTEKGKDVELRCDPISGHTALYWYRQSLGQGLEFLIYFQGNSAPDKSGLPSDRFSAERTGGSVSTLTIQRTQQEDSAVYLCASSLGPLQTNEQFFGPGTRLTVL.

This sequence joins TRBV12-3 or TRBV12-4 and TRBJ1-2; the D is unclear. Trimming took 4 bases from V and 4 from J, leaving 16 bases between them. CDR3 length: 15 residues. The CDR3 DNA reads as TGTGCCAGCAGTTCAACACCTGGACGGTTCTATGGCTACACCTTC. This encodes CASSSTPGRFYGYTF.

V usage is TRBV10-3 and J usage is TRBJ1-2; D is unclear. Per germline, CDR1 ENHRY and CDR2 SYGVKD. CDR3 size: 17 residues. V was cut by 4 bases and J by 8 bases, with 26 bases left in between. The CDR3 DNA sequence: TGTGCCATCAGTGGTGCCCCATTTAGCGCCTCGGGAGACGGCTACACCTTC. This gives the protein CAISGAPFSASGDGYTF.